A selection of T cell receptor beta chains follows, all from one sample in a study of T cells in Graves' hyperthyroidism and ophthalmopathy. TCRdb reprocessed the multiplex PCR reads via MiXCR and lists one record per CDR3 protein. The table records some 400,000 distinct CDR3 sequences, less than 15% of them present only once. The sequencing sample was made of blood. These receptors came from a man in his thirties or forties with Graves' hyperthyroidism that later progressed to Graves' ophthalmopathy. CDR3s include the opening cysteine and the closing phenylalanine or tryptophan. A D gene is named only where the DNA matches it firmly. The size field is filled for only some rows; it gives once, few, many or a size class.

TRBV18	few	TRBJ2-2	TRBD1	CASSRQGLISTNTGELFF	TGTGCCAGCTCACGACAGGGTCTAATTTCCACGAACACCGGGGAGCTGTTTTTT
TRBV12-3/TRBV12-4	many	TRBJ2-6	.	CASSLTLGSAISGANVLTF	TGTGCCAGCAGTTTAACGTTGGGTAGCGCGATCTCTGGGGCCAACGTCCTGACTTTC
TRBV2	many	TRBJ2-7	.	CASSIRDEQYF	TGTGCCAGCAGTATCCGGGACGAGCAGTACTTC
TRBV6-1	few	TRBJ2-3	.	CASSYYGAADTQYF	TGTGCCAGCAGTTATTACGGGGCGGCAGATACGCAGTATTTT
TRBV27	many	TRBJ1-1	TRBD1	CASRMTTGGLNTEAFF	TGTGCCAGCCGGATGACGACAGGGGGCCTGAACACTGAAGCTTTCTTT
TRBV3-1	few	TRBJ2-5	.	CASSQVGAAPQETQYF	TGTGCCAGCAGCCAAGTTGGTGCGGCCCCTCAAGAGACCCAGTACTTC
TRBV5-1	many	TRBJ1-1	.	CASGGTVNTEAFF	TGCGCCAGCGGAGGGACGGTGAACACTGAAGCTTTCTTT
TRBV24-1	many	TRBJ1-2	TRBD1	CATSDFATGPRGYTF	TGTGCCACCAGTGATTTTGCGACAGGGCCGCGAGGCTACACCTTC
TRBV5-1	few	TRBJ2-1	.	CASSLARDSYNEQFF	TGCGCCAGCAGCTTGGCAAGAGACTCCTACAATGAGCAGTTCTTC
TRBV7-2	many	TRBJ2-3	.	CASSPERGKSTDTQYF	TGTGCCAGCTCGCCAGAACGGGGGAAGTCCACAGATACGCAGTATTTT
TRBV11-2	many	TRBJ1-1	.	CASSLYPEAFF	TGTGCCAGCAGCTTATATCCTGAAGCTTTCTTT
TRBV5-1	.	TRBJ2-3	.	CASSLWQGEDTQYF	TGCGCCAGCAGCTTATGGCAGGGTGAAGATACGCAGTATTTT
TRBV9	many	TRBJ2-7	.	CASSVAPGTAYEQYF	TGTGCCAGCAGCGTAGCCCCGGGGACGGCCTACGAGCAGTACTTC
TRBV7-2	.	TRBJ1-6	TRBD1	CASSPGLQGEGSYNSPLHF	TGTGCCAGCAGCCCAGGACTACAGGGGGAAGGTTCCTATAATTCACCCCTCCACTTT
TRBV13	many	TRBJ1-1	TRBD1	CASRPTGSDTEAFF	TGTGCCAGCAGACCGACAGGGTCGGACACTGAAGCTTTCTTT
TRBV11-2	many	TRBJ2-7	.	CASSLELGALYEQYF	TGTGCCAGCAGCTTAGAGCTGGGGGCGCTCTACGAGCAGTACTTC
TRBV29-1	many	TRBJ2-7	.	CSVEEGYEQYF	TGCAGCGTTGAAGAGGGCTACGAGCAGTACTTC
TRBV13	few	TRBJ2-1	TRBD2	CASSPRLAGATYNEQFF	TGTGCCAGCAGCCCCCGACTAGCGGGGGCAACCTACAATGAGCAGTTCTTC
TRBV7-9	many	TRBJ1-5	.	CASSDIDRNQPQHF	TGTGCCAGCAGCGATATTGACCGCAATCAGCCCCAGCATTTT
TRBV5-1	.	TRBJ2-7	.	CASKMGNEQYF	TGCGCCAGCAAGATGGGGAACGAGCAGTACTTC
TRBV15	many	TRBJ2-3	TRBD2	CATSRGTSSSDTQYF	TGTGCCACCAGCAGAGGGACTAGTTCGTCAGATACGCAGTATTTT
TRBV19	few	TRBJ2-7	.	CASSMGMASHEQYF	TGTGCCAGTAGTATGGGCATGGCGTCCCACGAGCAGTACTTC
TRBV20-1	.	TRBJ2-1	.	CSARSLKGRSYNEQFF	TGCAGTGCTAGATCCCTTAAGGGGCGCTCCTACAATGAGCAGTTCTTC
TRBV12-3/TRBV12-4	many	TRBJ2-1	TRBD2	CASGLAGGRTYNEQFF	TGTGCCAGCGGTCTAGCGGGGGGGCGGACCTACAATGAGCAGTTCTTC